A selection of T cell receptor beta chains follows, all from one sample in a study of STAT5B mutations in CD4+ large granular lymphocyte leukemia. Assay: immunoSEQ multiplex PCR; the TCRdb copy retains only in-frame clones and omits some. The sample holds some 35,000 clones; approximately 89% are singletons and the top ten take more than 0.95%. The specimen was CD4+ T cells from blood buffy coats. All receptors come from a human donor in good health. Both conserved end residues are part of each CDR3. Each record gives: J gene, V gene, CDR3 length, D gene, clone size, CDR3 DNA, CDR3 protein. D genes are given only for firm matches. Only part of the rows carry a size: once, few, many, or a class if the clone is expanded.

>TRBJ1-5|TRBV7-2|14|NA|NA
TGTGCCAGCAGCTCCCGGGGGGGTAATCAGCCCCAGCATTTT
CASSSRGGNQPQHF
>TRBJ2-7|TRBV11-3|15|TRBD2|NA
TGTGCCAGCAGCCACGGGGGGACTACCTCCTACGAGCAGTACTTC
CASSHGGTTSYEQYF
>TRBJ2-5|TRBV20-1|11|NA|NA
TGCAGTGCTAGTGCGGAAGAGACCCAGTACTTC
CSASAEETQYF
>TRBJ1-4|TRBV4-3|15|NA|once
TGCGCCAGCAGCCGAGAGGACAGAGGGAATGAAAAACTGTTTTTT
CASSREDRGNEKLFF
>TRBJ1-1|TRBV7-2|13|NA|NA
TGTGCCAGCATTCCCCGGGGAGGAAGAGAAGCTTTCTTT
CASIPRGGREAFF
>TRBJ1-5|TRBV19|16|NA|NA
TGTGCCAGTAGTATAGATCATGGATTCAAGAATCAGCCCCAGCATTTT
CASSIDHGFKNQPQHF
>TRBJ1-6|TRBV27|15|NA|NA
TGTGCCAGCAGAGAGGCCTACTCCTATAATTCACCCCTCCACTTT
CASREAYSYNSPLHF
>TRBJ1-2|TRBV29-1|12|NA|NA
TGCAGCGTTGTGACAAGGGCCTATGGCTACACCTTC
CSVVTRAYGYTF
>TRBJ1-6|TRBV12-5|15|TRBD1|NA
TGTGCTAGTGGTTCCGGCCGGGACAGGGGGTCACCCCTCCACTTT
CASGSGRDRGSPLHF
>TRBJ2-7|TRBV7-9|16|NA|NA
TGTGCCAGCAGCTTAGGGGTGACAGGTCCTTTCCACGAGCAGTACTTC
CASSLGVTGPFHEQYF
>TRBJ2-4|TRBV7-2|16|NA|NA
TGTGCCAGCAGCTCTCAGGGGGGGAGTGTGGGAAACATTCAGTACTTC
CASSSQGGSVGNIQYF
>TRBJ2-1|TRBV10-3|17|TRBD2|NA
TGTGCCAGATCCGGGACTAGCGGGAGGGGAAGTGGGGATGAGCAGTTCTTC
CARSGTSGRGSGDEQFF
>TRBJ2-6|TRBV19|15|NA|NA
TGTGCCAGTAGTAACGTGGGAACTGGGGCCAACGTCCTGACTTTC
CASSNVGTGANVLTF
>TRBJ1-2|TRBV27|15|TRBD1|few
TGTGCCAGCAGTTTCAACAGGGGGCTTCACTATGGCTACACCTTC
CASSFNRGLHYGYTF
>TRBJ2-7|TRBV27|16|TRBD2|once
TGTGCCAGCAGGCGACACCGGGGGGGTCAGACCTACGAGCAGTACTTC
CASRRHRGGQTYEQYF
>TRBJ2-5|TRBV2|14|TRBD2|NA
TGTGCCAGCAAGGAGCGGGGGGGAGAAGAGACCCAGTACTTC
CASKERGGEETQYF
>TRBJ2-7|TRBV4-1|17|NA|NA
TGCGCCAGCAGCCAGGGGGTGGTGGCAGGAGGCCGGGAGGAGCAGTACTTC
CASSQGVVAGGREEQYF
>TRBJ2-2|TRBV30|15|NA|once
TGTGCCTGGAGTGTACCCCCAGTCCGCACCGGGGAGCTGTTTTTT
CAWSVPPVRTGELFF
>TRBJ2-1|TRBV19|15|NA|NA
TGTGCCACTGAACCGCAGGGCCTCCTTTACAATGAGCAGTTCTTC
CATEPQGLLYNEQFF
>TRBJ2-1|TRBV7-9|12|NA|NA
TGTGCCAGCAGCGGACAGTACAATGAGCAGTTCTTC
CASSGQYNEQFF
>TRBJ1-5|TRBV29-1|13|TRBD1|NA
TGCAGCGCAGGAGACAGGGTGAATCAGCCCCAGCATTTT
CSAGDRVNQPQHF
>TRBJ1-2|TRBV10-2|13|NA|NA
TGCGCCAGCAGTGAGAGCCGGCTTGGAGGCTACACCTTC
CASSESRLGGYTF
>TRBJ1-1|TRBV27|12|TRBD1|NA
TGTGCCAGCAGGGCGACAGGGGCTGAAGCTTTCTTT
CASRATGAEAFF
>TRBJ1-1|TRBV6-5|15|TRBD1|once
TGTGCCAGCAGCTCCGGACAGGGGTCGAACACTGAAGCTTTCTTT
CASSSGQGSNTEAFF
>TRBJ2-5|TRBV14|15|NA|NA
TGTGCCAGCAGCCAGAGACGGGGCCTACAAGAGACCCAGTACTTC
CASSQRRGLQETQYF
>TRBJ1-5|TRBV2|14|NA|once
TGTGCCAGCAGTGAAGCGCTTCGGGGGCAGCCCCAGCATTTT
CASSEALRGQPQHF
>TRBJ2-5|TRBV4-3|15|NA|NA
TGCGCCAGCAGCCAGGGACCGCTGCTGGGGGAGACCCAGTACTTC
CASSQGPLLGETQYF
>TRBJ1-2|TRBV29-1|12|NA|NA
TGCAGCGTTGGGGAAGGGGCCGGAGGCTACACCTTC
CSVGEGAGGYTF
>TRBJ2-2|TRBV11-2|12|NA|NA
TGTGCCAGCAGCCTGGGCCAAGGGGAGCTGTTTTTT
CASSLGQGELFF
>TRBJ2-1|TRBV7-9|12|NA|NA
TGTGCCAGCATACACTCGGATTTGGTGCAGTTCTTC
CASIHSDLVQFF
>TRBJ2-1|TRBV7-9|14|NA|NA
TGTGCCAGCAGCTTTAGTACCGGGTGGGATGAGCAGTTCTTC
CASSFSTGWDEQFF
>TRBJ2-2|TRBV5-4|13|NA|NA
TGTGCCAGCAGCCGAGACGGGATCGGGGAGCTGTTTTTT
CASSRDGIGELFF
>TRBJ1-2|TRBV2|18|NA|NA
TGTGCCAGCAAAAACAGTTTTCTGGTCCGGCTTATTGGAGATGGCTACACCTTC
CASKNSFLVRLIGDGYTF
>TRBJ1-6|TRBV7-9|15|TRBD1|once
TGTGCCAGCAGCGGACAGGGTTTCTATAATTCACCCCTCCACTTT
CASSGQGFYNSPLHF
>TRBJ2-1|TRBV7-6|15|TRBD2|NA
TGTGCCAGCAGCTTAGGGCTAGCGGGAGTCAATGAGCAGTTCTTC
CASSLGLAGVNEQFF
>TRBJ2-5|TRBV6-6|13|TRBD1|once
TGTGCCAGCAGGGACAGGAGACAAGAGACCCAGTACTTC
CASRDRRQETQYF
>TRBJ1-5|TRBV28|15|NA|NA
TGTGCCAGCAGGAAGGAAGGGGTGTCATCTCAGCCCCAGCATTTT
CASRKEGVSSQPQHF
>TRBJ1-1|TRBV2|14|NA|NA
TGTGCCAGCAGTGAAGCGCTTTTTGGGGGAATAGCTTTCTTT
CASSEALFGGIAFF
>TRBJ2-7|TRBV11-3|11|NA|NA
TGTGCCAGCAGCTCCGCCTACGAGCAGTACTTC
CASSSAYEQYF
>TRBJ1-2|TRBV7-2|16|TRBD1|NA
TGTGCCAGCAGCCCAGGCGGGACAGGGGTGAACTATGGCTACACCTTC
CASSPGGTGVNYGYTF
>TRBJ2-3|TRBV5-4|13|NA|NA
TGTGCCAGCACCTTGAGGGGGGGCCATACGCAGTATTTT
CASTLRGGHTQYF
>TRBJ1-2|TRBV9|13|NA|NA
TGTGCCAGCAGCCCCCACGAGGGCTATGGCTACACCTTC
CASSPHEGYGYTF
>TRBJ2-1|TRBV18|17|TRBD2|once
TGTGCCAGCTCATCTACTTCGACTAGCGGGAGGGAAGGGGAGCAGTTCTTC
CASSSTSTSGREGEQFF
>TRBJ2-1|TRBV2|12|NA|NA
TGTGCCAGCAGTCAACAGGGAAGTGAGCAGTTCTTC
CASSQQGSEQFF
>TRBJ1-5|TRBV6-5|15|NA|once
TGTGCCAGCAGTTACTCCGGCACGGGCAATCAGCCCCAGCATTTT
CASSYSGTGNQPQHF
>TRBJ2-5|TRBV10-2|14|NA|NA
TGCGCCAGCAGACGAGGGGGGGCCGAAGAGACCCAGTACTTC
CASRRGGAEETQYF
>TRBJ2-5|TRBV7-2|17|TRBD2|NA
TGTGCCAGCAGCCTAATCGGGGGCGGGGGGCCGCAAGAGACCCAGTACTTC
CASSLIGGGGPQETQYF
>TRBJ2-1|TRBV4-1|15|NA|NA
TGCGCCAGCAGCCCCCTTGGGACTTACTACAATGAGCAGTTCTTC
CASSPLGTYYNEQFF
>TRBJ2-4|TRBV2|15|NA|NA
TGTGCCAGCAGTGAACAGGGTTTGGCCAAAAACATTCAGTACTTC
CASSEQGLAKNIQYF
>TRBJ2-5|TRBV7-9|12|TRBD2|NA
TGTGCCAGCAGCCTAGCGGAAGAGACCCAGTACTTC
CASSLAEETQYF
>TRBJ2-1|TRBV7-3|17|TRBD2|once
TGTGCCAGCAGCTCAATAGGGACTAGCCTTTTTCGGCATGAGCAGTTCTTC
CASSSIGTSLFRHEQFF
>TRBJ1-2|TRBV14|13|NA|NA
TGTGCCAGCAGCCATGGGACCAGCTATGGCTACACCTTC
CASSHGTSYGYTF
>TRBJ2-4|TRBV6-6|14|TRBD1|NA
TGTGCCAGCAGAAATCCCGGGACAGGGCCCATTCAGTACTTC
CASRNPGTGPIQYF
>TRBJ1-6|TRBV4-1|17|NA|NA
TGCGCCAGCAGCCAAGTTGAATCGCGACAGTCGTTTACACCCCTCCACTTT
CASSQVESRQSFTPLHF